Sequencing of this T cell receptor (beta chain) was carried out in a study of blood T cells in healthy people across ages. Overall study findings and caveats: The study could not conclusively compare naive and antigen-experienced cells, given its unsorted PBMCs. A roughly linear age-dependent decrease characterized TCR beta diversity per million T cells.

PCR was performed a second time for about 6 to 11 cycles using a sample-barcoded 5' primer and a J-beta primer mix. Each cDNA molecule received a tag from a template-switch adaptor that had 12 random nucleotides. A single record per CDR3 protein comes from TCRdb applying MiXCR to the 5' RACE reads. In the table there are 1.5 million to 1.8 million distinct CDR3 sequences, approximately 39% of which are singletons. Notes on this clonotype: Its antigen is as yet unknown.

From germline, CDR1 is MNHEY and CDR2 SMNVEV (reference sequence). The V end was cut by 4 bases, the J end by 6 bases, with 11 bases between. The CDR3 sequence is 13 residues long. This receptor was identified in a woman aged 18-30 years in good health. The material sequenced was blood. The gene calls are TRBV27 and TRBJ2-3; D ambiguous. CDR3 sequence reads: CASSYQAWDTQYF. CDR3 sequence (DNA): TGTGCCAGCAGTTACCAGGCGTGGGATACGCAGTATTTT.